The text below deals with one TCR beta chain. Its matching antigen is unknown. The sample is drawn from a study of cytomegalovirus exposure and HLA in healthy donors. Study in general: There were 90 million to 130 million unique TCR beta sequences, drawn from about 179 million T cells, in an earlier analysis.

Whole-study findings and limits: Fewer N-insertions (relative to the approximately 670-donor mean) were reportedly seen in an Asian-associated ancestry cluster in a later analysis.

In the PCR, 60 Vbeta and 13 Jbeta primers were used. Sequenced by immunoSEQ multiplex PCR; TCRdb stores in-frame clones only, minus some. The sample records tens of thousands of clones, roughly 80% being singletons. The CDR3 contains 14 residues. Looked up from germline, CDR1 is MNHNS and CDR2 is SASEGT. Trimming removed 2 bases from V and 5 bases from J; junction bases left unmatched: 5. The sequence derives from a male donor in good health and CMV-seronegative. The chain uses TRBV6-1 and TRBJ2-5; TRBD2 matches 7 bases. Sequences were obtained from PBMCs. CDR3 nucleotide sequence: TGTGCCAGCAGTGAATGGGGGGGTGGGGAGACCCAGTACTTC. Protein sequence: CASSEWGGGETQYF.